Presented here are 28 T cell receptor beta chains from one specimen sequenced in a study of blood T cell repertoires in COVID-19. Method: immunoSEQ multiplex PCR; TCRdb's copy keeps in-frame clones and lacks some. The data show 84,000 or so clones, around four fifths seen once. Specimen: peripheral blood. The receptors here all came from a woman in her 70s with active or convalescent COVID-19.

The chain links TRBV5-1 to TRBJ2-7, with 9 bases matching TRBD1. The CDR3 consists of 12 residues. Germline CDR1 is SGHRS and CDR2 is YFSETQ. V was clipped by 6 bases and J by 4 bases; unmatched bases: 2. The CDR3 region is CASTGTGYEQYF. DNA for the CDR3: TGCGCCAGCACCGGGACAGGGTACGAGCAGTACTTC.

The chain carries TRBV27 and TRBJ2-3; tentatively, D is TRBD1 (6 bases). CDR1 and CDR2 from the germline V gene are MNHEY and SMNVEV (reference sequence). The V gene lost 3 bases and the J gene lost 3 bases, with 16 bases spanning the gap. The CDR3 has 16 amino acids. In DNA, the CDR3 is TGTGCCAGCAGTTTGATCCGCGCAGGGGCGACAGATACGCAGTATTTT. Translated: CASSLIRAGATDTQYF.

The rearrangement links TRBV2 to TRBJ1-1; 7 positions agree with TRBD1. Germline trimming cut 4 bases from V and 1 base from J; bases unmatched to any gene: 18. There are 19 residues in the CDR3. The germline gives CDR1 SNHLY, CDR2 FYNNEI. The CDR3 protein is CASSALRGRGIVENTEAFF. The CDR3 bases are TGTGCCAGCAGTGCCCTCCGGGGCAGGGGGATCGTGGAGAACACTGAAGCTTTCTTT.

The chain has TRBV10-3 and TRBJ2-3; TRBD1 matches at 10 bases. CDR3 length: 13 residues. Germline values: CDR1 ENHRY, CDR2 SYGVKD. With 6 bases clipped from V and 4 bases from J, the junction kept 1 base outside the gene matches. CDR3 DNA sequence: TGTGCCATCAGGACAGGGGGCTCAGATACGCAGTATTTT. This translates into CAIRTGGSDTQYF.

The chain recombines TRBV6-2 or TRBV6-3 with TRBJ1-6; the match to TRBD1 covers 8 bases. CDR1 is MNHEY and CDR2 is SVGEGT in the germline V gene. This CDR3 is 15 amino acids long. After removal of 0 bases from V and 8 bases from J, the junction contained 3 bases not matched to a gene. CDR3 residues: CASSYSTGGYSPLHF. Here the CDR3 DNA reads TGTGCCAGCAGTTACTCAACAGGGGGATATTCACCCCTCCACTTT.

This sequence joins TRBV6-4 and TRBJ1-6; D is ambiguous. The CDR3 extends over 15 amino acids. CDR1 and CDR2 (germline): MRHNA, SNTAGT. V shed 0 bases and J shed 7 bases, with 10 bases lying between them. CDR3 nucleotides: TGTGCCAGCAGTGACTCGATCCGGGGAAATTCACCCCTCCACTTT. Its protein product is CASSDSIRGNSPLHF.

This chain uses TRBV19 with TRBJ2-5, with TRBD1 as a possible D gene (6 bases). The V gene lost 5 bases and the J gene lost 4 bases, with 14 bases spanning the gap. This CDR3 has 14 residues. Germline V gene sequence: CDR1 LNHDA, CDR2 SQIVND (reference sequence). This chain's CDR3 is CASSSRTALETQYF. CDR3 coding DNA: TGTGCCAGTAGTTCCCGGACAGCTTTAGAGACCCAGTACTTC.

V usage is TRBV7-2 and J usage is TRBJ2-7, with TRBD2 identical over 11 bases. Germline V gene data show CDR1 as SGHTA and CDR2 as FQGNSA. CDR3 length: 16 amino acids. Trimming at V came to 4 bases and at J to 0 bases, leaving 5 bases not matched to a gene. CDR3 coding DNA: TGTGCCAGCAGCTGGATTAGCGGGGGGGACTCCTACGAGCAGTACTTC. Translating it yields CASSWISGGDSYEQYF.

The CDR3 DNA sequence: TGCGCCAGCAGCCAAGCGGCAGGGGCCCTCAATGAGCAGTTCTTC. Its translation is CASSQAAGALNEQFF. The chain carries TRBV4-1 and TRBJ2-1; TRBD1 is a possible D gene (6 bases). Germline V CDR1 and CDR2: MGHRA, YSYEKL. Trimming cost V 1 base and J 6 bases, with 13 bases left between them. The CDR3 covers 15 residues.

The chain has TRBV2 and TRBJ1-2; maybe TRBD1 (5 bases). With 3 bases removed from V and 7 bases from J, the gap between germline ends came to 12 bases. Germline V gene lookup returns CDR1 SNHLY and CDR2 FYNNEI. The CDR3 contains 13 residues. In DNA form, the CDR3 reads TGTGCCAGCAGTGAGGGAGGGGTGGGTGGCTACACCTTC. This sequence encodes CASSEGGVGGYTF. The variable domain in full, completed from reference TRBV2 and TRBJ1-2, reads EPEVTQTPSHQVTQMGQEVILRCVPISNHLYFYWYRQILGQKVEFLVSFYNNEISEKSEIFDDQFSVERPDGSNFTLKIRSTKLEDSAMYFCASSEGGVGGYTFGSGTRLTVV.

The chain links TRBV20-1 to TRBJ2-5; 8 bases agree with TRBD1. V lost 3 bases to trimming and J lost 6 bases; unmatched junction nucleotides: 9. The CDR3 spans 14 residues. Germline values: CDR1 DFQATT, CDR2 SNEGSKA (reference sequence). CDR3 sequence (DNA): TGCAGTGCTAGTAACAACAGGGGGAGAAAGACCCAGTACTTC. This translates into CSASNNRGRKTQYF.

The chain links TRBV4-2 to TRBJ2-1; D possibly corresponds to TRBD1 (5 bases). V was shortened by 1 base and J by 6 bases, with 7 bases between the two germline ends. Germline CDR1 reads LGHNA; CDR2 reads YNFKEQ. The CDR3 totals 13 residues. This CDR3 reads CASSQGTGNEQFF. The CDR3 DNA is TGTGCCAGCAGCCAAGGAACAGGCAATGAGCAGTTCTTC.

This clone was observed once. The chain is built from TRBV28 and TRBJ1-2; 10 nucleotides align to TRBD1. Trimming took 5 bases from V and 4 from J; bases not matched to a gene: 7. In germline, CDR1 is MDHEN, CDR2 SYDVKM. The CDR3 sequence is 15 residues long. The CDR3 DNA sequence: TGTGCCAGCAGTACGACAGGGGGCGCGGGCTATGGCTACACCTTC. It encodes CASSTTGGAGYGYTF.

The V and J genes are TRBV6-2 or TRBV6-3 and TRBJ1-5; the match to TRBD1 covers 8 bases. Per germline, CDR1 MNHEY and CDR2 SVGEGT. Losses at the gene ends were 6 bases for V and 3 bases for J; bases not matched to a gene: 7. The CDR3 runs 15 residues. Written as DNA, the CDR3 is TGTGCCAGCAGCCCCGGACAGGGAAACAATCAGCCCCAGCATTTT. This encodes CASSPGQGNNQPQHF.

The CDR3 loop reads CASSLVAHRAHQFF. The DNA for the CDR3 is TGTGCCAGCAGCTTGGTGGCCCACAGGGCGCACCAGTTCTTC. The V call is TRBV5-6, the J call TRBJ2-1; D is perhaps TRBD1 (6 bases). V lost 0 bases and J 13 bases, leaving 17 bases between the germline ends. From germline, CDR1 is SGHDT and CDR2 YYEEEE. This CDR3 spans 14 amino acids.

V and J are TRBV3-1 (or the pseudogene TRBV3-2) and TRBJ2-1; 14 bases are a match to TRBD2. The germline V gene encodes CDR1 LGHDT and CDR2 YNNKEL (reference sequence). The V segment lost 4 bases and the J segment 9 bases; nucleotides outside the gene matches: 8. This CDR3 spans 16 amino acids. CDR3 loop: CASSRTTSGGASEQFF. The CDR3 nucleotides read TGTGCCAGCAGCCGGACGACTAGCGGGGGGGCGAGTGAGCAGTTCTTC.

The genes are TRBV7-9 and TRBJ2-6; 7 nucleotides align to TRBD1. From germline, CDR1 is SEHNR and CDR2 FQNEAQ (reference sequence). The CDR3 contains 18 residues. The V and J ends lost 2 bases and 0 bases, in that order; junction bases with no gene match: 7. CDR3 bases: TGTGCCAGCAGCTTACATCCCAGGGGGTCCTCTGGGGCCAACGTCCTGACTTTC. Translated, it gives CASSLHPRGSSGANVLTF.

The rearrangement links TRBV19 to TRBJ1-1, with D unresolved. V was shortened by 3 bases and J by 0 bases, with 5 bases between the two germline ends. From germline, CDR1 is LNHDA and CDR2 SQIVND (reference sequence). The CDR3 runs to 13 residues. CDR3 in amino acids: CASSIILNTEAFF. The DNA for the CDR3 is TGTGCCAGTAGTATTATTCTGAACACTGAAGCTTTCTTT. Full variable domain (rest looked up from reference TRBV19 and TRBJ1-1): DGGITQSPKYLFRKEGQNVTLSCEQNLNHDAMYWYRQDPGQGLRLIYYSQIVNDFQKGDIAEGYSVSREKKESFPLTVTSAQKNPTAFYLCASSIILNTEAFFGQGTRLTVV.

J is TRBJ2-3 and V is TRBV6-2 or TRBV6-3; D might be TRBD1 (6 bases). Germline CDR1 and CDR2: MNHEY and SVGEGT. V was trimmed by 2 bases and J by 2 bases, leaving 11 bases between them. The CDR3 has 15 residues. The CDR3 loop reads CASSYPDRNTDTQYF. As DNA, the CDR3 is TGTGCCAGCAGTTACCCCGACAGGAACACAGATACGCAGTATTTT.

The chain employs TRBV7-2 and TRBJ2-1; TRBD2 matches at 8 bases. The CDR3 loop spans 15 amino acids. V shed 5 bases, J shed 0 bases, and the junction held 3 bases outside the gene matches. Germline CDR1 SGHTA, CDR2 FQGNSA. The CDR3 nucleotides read TGTGCCAGCAGCCCAAGCGGGAGCTCCTACAATGAGCAGTTCTTC. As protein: CASSPSGSSYNEQFF.

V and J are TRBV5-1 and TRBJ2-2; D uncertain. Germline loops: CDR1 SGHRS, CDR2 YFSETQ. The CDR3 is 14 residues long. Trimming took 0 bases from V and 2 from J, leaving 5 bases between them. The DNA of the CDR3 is TGCGCCAGCAGCTTGGAAGCAAACACCGGGGAGCTGTTTTTT. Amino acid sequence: CASSLEANTGELFF.

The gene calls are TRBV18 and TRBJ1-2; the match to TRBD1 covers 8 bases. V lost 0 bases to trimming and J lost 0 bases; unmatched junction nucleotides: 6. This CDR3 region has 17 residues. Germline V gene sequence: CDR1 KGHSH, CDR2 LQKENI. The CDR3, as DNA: TGTGCCAGCTCACCACCACAGGGGGTTACCTCTAACTATGGCTACACCTTC. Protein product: CASSPPQGVTSNYGYTF.

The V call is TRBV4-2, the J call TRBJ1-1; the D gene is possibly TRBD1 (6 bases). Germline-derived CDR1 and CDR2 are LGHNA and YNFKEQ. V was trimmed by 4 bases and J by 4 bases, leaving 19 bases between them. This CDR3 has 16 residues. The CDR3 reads CASSLRQALDGTEAFF. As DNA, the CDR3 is TGTGCCAGCAGCCTACGACAGGCACTAGACGGCACTGAAGCTTTCTTT.

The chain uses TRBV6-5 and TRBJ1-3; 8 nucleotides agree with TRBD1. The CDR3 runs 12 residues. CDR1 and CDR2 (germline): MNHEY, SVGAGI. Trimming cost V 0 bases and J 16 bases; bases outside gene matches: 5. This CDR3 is CASSYSGTGLYF. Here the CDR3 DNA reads TGTGCCAGCAGTTACTCCGGGACAGGTCTCTATTTT.

The CDR3 DNA is TGTGCCGGAAGGACAGACCTCAACTATGGCTACACCTTC. The encoded protein is CAGRTDLNYGYTF. This chain links TRBV7-2 with TRBJ1-2, with TRBD1 as a possible D gene (6 bases). The ends were cut back, 11 bases at V and 2 bases at J, with 15 bases in the middle. Germline CDR1 reads SGHTA; CDR2 reads FQGNSA. The CDR3 has 13 residues.

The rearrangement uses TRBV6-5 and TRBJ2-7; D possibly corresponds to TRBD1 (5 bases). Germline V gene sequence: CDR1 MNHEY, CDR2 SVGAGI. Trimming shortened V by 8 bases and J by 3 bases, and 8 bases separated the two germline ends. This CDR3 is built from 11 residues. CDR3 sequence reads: CASSDSYEQYF. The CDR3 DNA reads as TGTGCCAGCTCCGACAGCTACGAGCAGTACTTC.

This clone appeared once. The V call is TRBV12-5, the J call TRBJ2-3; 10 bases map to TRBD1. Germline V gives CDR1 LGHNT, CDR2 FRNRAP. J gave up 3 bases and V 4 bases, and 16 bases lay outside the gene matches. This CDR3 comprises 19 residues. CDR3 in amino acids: CASGSRTGTGASNTDTQYF. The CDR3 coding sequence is TGTGCTAGTGGTTCCAGAACCGGGACAGGGGCCTCCAATACAGATACGCAGTATTTT.

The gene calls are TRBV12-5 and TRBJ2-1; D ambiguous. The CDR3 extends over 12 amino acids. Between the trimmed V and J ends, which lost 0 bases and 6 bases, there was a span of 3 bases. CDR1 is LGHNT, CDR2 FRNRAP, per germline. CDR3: CASGLVFNEQFF. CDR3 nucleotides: TGTGCTAGTGGTTTGGTCTTCAATGAGCAGTTCTTC. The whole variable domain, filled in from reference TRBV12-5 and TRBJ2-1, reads DARVTQTPRHKVTEMGQEVTMRCQPILGHNTVFWYRQTMMQGLELLAYFRNRAPLDDSGMPKDRFSAEMPDATLATLKIQPSEPRDSAVYFCASGLVFNEQFFGPGTRLTVL.